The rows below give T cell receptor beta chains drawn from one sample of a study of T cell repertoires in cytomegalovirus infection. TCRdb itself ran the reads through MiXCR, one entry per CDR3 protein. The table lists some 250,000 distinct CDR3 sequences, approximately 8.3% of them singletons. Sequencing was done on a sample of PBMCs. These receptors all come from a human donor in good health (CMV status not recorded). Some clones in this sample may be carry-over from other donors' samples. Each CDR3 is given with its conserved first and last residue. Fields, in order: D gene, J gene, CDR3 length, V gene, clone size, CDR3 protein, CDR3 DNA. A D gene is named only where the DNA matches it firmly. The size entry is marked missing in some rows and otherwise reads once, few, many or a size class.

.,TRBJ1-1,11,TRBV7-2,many,CASSSYTEAFF,TGTGCCAGCAGCTCTTACACTGAAGCTTTCTTT
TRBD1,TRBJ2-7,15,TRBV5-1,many,CASSPTGGTSYEQYF,TGCGCCAGCAGCCCGACAGGGGGAACGTCCTACGAGCAGTACTTC
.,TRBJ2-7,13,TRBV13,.,CASSSISKGEQYF,TGTGCCAGCAGCTCCATAAGTAAGGGCGAGCAGTACTTC
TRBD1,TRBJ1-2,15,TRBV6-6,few,CASSLGTANHRGYTF,TGTGCCAGCAGCCTCGGGACAGCTAACCACAGGGGCTACACCTTC
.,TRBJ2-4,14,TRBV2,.,CASSGGQAKNIQYF,TGTGCCAGCAGTGGAGGGCAAGCCAAAAACATTCAGTACTTC
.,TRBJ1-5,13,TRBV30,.,CAWSRQGSQPQHF,TGTGCCTGGAGTCGGCAGGGCAGTCAGCCCCAGCATTTT
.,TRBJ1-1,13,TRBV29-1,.,CSVRNRWGTEAFF,TGCAGCGTCAGAAATCGGTGGGGCACTGAAGCTTTCTTT
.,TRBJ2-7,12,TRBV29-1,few,CSVSTSVGEQYF,TGCAGCGTCTCTACTTCAGTCGGCGAGCAGTACTTC
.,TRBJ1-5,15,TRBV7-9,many,CASSPEGASNQPQHF,TGTGCCAGCAGCCCGGAAGGGGCTAGCAATCAGCCCCAGCATTTT
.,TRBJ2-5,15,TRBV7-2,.,CASTPRASSKETQYF,TGTGCCAGCACCCCACGGGCTAGCTCGAAGGAGACCCAGTACTTC
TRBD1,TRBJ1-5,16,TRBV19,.,CASSIVRGQANQPQHF,TGTGCCAGTAGTATAGTCCGGGGACAGGCGAATCAGCCCCAGCATTTT
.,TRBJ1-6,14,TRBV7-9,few,CASSFDGDNSPLHF,TGTGCCAGCAGCTTTGATGGCGATAATTCACCCCTCCACTTT
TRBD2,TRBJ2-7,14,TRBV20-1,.,CSAKSGGSSYEQYF,TGCAGTGCCAAGTCGGGCGGGAGCTCCTACGAGCAGTACTTC
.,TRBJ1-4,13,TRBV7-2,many,CASSLRGGEKLFF,TGTGCCAGCAGCCTTCGAGGCGGAGAAAAACTGTTTTTT
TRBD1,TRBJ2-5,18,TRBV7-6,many,CASSFSSTGDRGRETQYF,TGTGCCAGCAGCTTCTCTTCGACCGGGGACAGGGGGCGGGAGACCCAGTACTTC
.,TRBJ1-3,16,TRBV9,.,CASSVESRAAGNTIYF,TGTGCCAGCAGCGTAGAATCTCGGGCAGCGGGAAACACCATATATTTT
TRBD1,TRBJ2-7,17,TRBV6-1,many,CASSGTRGTGSSYEQYF,TGTGCCAGCAGTGGAACCCGGGGGACAGGAAGCTCCTACGAGCAGTACTTC
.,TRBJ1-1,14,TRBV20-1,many,CSARVRGAGTEAFF,TGCAGTGCTAGAGTTCGGGGCGCGGGGACTGAAGCTTTCTTT
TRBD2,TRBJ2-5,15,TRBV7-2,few,CASSWLAGFQETQYF,TGTGCCAGCAGTTGGCTAGCGGGGTTTCAAGAGACCCAGTACTTC
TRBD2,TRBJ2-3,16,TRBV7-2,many,CASSSTSGLSTDTQYF,TGTGCCAGCAGCTCGACTAGCGGTCTTAGCACAGATACGCAGTATTTT
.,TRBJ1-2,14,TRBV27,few,CASSLSGLIGGYTF,TGTGCCAGCAGTTTATCTGGTCTCATCGGTGGCTACACCTTC
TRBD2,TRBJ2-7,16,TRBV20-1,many,CSARDHRLAVTYEQYF,TGCAGTGCTAGAGATCATCGCCTAGCGGTAACCTACGAGCAGTACTTC
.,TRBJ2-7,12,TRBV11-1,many,CASSFLGNEQYF,TGTGCCAGCAGCTTTTTAGGGAACGAGCAGTACTTC
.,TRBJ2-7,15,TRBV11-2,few,CASSSRGLQGYEQYF,TGTGCCAGCAGCTCACGGGGACTACAGGGCTACGAGCAGTACTTC
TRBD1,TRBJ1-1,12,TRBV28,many,CASSLRQGGAFF,TGTGCCAGCAGTCTGCGACAGGGTGGAGCTTTCTTT
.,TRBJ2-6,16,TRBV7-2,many,CASSLGGGSGANVLTF,TGTGCCAGCAGCTTAGGTGGTGGCTCTGGGGCCAACGTCCTGACTTTC
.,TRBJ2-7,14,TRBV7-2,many,CASSPGTVLYEQYF,TGTGCCAGCAGTCCAGGGACGGTTCTATACGAGCAGTACTTC
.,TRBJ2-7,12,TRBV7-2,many,CASSLSDYEQYF,TGTGCCAGCAGCTTATCGGACTACGAGCAGTACTTC
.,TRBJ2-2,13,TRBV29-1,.,CSVGGRKTGELFF,TGCAGCGTTGGCGGCCGGAAGACCGGGGAGCTGTTTTTT
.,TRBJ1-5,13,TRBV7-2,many,CASSLGVTQPQHF,TGTGCCAGCAGCTTAGGAGTTACTCAGCCCCAGCATTTT
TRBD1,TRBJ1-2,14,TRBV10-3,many,CAISETGTGYGYTF,TGTGCCATCAGTGAGACCGGGACAGGGTATGGCTACACCTTC
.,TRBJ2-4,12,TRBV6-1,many,CASSFEERVQYF,TGTGCCAGCAGTTTCGAGGAGCGGGTTCAGTACTTC
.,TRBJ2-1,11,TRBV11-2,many,CASSPFNEQFF,TGTGCCAGCAGCCCCTTTAATGAGCAGTTCTTC
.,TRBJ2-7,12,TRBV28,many,CASSPSLYEQYF,TGTGCCAGCAGTCCAAGCCTCTACGAGCAGTACTTC
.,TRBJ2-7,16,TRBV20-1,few,CSARDHLESPGYEQYF,TGCAGTGCTAGAGACCACCTTGAATCTCCCGGCTACGAGCAGTACTTC
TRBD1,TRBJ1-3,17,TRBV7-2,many,CASSQGGTVPLGNTIYF,TGTGCCAGCAGCCAGGGAGGGACAGTCCCGCTTGGAAACACCATATATTTT